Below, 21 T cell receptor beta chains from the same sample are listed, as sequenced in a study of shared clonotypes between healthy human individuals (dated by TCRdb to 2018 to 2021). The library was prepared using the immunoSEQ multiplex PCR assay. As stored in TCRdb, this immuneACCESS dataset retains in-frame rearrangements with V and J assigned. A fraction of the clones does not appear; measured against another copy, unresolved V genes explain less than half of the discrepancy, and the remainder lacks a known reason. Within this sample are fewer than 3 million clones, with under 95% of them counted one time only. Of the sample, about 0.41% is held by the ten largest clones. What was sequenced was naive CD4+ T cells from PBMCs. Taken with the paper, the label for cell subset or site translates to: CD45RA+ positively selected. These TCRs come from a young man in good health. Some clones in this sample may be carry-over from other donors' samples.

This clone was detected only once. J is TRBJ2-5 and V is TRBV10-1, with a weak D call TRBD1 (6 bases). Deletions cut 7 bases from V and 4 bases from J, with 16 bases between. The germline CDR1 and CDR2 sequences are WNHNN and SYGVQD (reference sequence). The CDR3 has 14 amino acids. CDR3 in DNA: TGCGCCAGCACGAACTCCGGACAGCCAGAGACCCAGTACTTC. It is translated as CASTNSGQPETQYF.

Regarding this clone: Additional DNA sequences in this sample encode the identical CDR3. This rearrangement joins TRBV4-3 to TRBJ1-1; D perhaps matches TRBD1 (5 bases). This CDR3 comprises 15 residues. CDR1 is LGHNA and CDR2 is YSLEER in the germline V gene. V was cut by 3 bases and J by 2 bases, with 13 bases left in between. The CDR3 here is CASSQDAGRNTEAFF. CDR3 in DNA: TGCGCCAGCAGCCAGGACGCAGGGCGAAACACTGAAGCTTTCTTT.

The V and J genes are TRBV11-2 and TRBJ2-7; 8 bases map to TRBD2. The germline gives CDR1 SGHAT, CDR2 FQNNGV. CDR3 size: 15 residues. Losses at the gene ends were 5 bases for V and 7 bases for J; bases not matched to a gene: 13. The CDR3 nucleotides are TGTGCCAGCAGCCCGGTTCGGGGGGGCTTTGGTGAGCAGTACTTC. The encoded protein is CASSPVRGGFGEQYF.

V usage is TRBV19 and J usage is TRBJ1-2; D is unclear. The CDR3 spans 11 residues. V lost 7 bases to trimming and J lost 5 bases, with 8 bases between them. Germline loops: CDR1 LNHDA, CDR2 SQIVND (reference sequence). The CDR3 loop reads CASKELYGYTF. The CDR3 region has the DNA TGTGCCAGTAAAGAGCTGTATGGCTACACCTTC.

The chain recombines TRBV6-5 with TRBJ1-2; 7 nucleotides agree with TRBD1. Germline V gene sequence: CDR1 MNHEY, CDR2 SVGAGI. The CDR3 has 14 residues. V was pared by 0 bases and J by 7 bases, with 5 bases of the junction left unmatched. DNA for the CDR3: TGTGCCAGCAGTTACTCGTGGACAGGAGGTGGCTACACCTTC. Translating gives CASSYSWTGGGYTF.

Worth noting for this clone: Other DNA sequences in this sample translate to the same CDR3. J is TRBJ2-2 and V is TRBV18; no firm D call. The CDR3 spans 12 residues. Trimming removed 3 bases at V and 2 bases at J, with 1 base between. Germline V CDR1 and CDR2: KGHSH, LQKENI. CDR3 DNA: TGTGCCAGCTCACCTAACACCGGGGAGCTGTTTTTT. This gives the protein CASSPNTGELFF.

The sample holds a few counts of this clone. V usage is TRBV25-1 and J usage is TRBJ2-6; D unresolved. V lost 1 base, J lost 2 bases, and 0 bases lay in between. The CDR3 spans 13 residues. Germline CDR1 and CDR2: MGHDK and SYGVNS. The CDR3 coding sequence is TGTGCCAGCAGTGAATCTGGGGCCAACGTCCTGACTTTC. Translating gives CASSESGANVLTF.

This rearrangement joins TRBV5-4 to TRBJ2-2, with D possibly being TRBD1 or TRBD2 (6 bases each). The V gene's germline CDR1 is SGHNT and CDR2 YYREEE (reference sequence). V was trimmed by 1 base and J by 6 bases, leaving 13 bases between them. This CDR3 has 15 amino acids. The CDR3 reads CASSLKGGLPGELFF. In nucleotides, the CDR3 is TGTGCCAGCAGCTTGAAGGGGGGCCTCCCCGGGGAGCTGTTTTTT.

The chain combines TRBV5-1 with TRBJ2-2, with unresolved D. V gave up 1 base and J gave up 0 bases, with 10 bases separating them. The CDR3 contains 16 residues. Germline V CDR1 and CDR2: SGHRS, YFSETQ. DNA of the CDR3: TGCGCCAGCAGCTTGTCGATACGTACGAACACCGGGGAGCTGTTTTTT. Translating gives CASSLSIRTNTGELFF.

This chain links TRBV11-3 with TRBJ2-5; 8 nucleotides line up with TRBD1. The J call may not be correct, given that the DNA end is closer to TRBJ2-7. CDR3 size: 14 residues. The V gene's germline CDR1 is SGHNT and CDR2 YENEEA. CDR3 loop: CASKPDREGYEQYF. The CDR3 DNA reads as TGTGCCAGCAAGCCGGACAGGGAAGGCTACGAGCAGTACTTC.

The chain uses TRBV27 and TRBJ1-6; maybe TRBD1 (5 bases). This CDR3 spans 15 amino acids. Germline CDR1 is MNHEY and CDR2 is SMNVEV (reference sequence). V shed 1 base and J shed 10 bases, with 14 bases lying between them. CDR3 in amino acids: CASSLFGREDSPLHF. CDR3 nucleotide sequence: TGTGCCAGCAGTTTATTTGGCAGGGAGGACTCACCCCTCCACTTT.

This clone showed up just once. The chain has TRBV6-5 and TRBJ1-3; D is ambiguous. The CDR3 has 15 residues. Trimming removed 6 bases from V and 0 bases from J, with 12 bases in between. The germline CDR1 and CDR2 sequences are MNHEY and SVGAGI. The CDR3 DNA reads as TGTGCCAGCAGCCAAAGTCGCCTCTCTGGAAACACCATATATTTT. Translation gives CASSQSRLSGNTIYF.

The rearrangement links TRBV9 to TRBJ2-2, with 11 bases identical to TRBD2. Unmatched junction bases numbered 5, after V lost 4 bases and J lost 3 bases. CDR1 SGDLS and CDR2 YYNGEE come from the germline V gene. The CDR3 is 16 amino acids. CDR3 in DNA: TGTGCCAGCAGCCGGGGACTAGCGGAATACACCGGGGAGCTGTTTTTT. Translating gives CASSRGLAEYTGELFF.

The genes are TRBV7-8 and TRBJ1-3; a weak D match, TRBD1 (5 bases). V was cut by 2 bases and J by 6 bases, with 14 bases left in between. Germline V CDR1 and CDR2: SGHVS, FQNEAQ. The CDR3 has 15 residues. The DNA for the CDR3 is TGTGCCAGCAGCTTAAAGCGTGGAGGGGAAAACACCATATATTTT. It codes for CASSLKRGGENTIYF.

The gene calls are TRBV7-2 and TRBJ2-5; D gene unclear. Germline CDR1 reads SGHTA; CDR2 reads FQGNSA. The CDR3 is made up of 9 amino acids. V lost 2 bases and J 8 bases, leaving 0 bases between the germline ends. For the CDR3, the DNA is TGTGCCAGCAGCTTAACCCAGTACTTC. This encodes CASSLTQYF.

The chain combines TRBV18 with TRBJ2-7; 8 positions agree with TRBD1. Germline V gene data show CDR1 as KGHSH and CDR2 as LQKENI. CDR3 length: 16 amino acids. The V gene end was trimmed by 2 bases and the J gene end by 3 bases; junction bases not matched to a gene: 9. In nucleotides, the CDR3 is TGTGCCAGCTCACCAAGGCCCGCCGACAGGGGCTACGAGCAGTACTTC. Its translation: CASSPRPADRGYEQYF.

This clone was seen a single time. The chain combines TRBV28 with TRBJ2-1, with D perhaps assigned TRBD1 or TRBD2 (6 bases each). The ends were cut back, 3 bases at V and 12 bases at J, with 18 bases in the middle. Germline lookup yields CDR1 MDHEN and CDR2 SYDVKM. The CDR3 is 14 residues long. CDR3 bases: TGTGCCAGCAGTTTTGCCCGGACAGCCGGGGGGCAGTTCTTC. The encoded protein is CASSFARTAGGQFF.

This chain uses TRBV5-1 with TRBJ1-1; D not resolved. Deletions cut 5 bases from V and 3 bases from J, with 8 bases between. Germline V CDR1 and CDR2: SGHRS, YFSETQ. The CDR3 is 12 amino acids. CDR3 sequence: CASRVPDTEAFF. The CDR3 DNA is TGCGCCAGCAGGGTCCCCGACACTGAAGCTTTCTTT.

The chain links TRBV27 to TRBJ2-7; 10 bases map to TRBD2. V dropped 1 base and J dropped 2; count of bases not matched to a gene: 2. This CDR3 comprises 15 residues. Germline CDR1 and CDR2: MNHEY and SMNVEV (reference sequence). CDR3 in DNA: TGTGCCAGCAGTTTATGGACTAGCGGCCCCTACGAGCAGTACTTC. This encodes CASSLWTSGPYEQYF.

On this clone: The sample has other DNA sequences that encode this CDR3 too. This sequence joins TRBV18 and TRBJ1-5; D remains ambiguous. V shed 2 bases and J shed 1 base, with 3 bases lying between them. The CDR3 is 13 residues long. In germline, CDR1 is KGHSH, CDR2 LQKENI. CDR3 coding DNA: TGTGCCAGCTCACCAAGCAGCAATCAGCCCCAGCATTTT. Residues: CASSPSSNQPQHF.

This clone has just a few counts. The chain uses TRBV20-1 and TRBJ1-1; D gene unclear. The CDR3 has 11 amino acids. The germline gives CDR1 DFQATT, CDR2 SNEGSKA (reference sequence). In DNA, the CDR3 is TGCCACGCCCGGCAGGACACTGAAGCTTTCTTT. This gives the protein CHARQDTEAFF.